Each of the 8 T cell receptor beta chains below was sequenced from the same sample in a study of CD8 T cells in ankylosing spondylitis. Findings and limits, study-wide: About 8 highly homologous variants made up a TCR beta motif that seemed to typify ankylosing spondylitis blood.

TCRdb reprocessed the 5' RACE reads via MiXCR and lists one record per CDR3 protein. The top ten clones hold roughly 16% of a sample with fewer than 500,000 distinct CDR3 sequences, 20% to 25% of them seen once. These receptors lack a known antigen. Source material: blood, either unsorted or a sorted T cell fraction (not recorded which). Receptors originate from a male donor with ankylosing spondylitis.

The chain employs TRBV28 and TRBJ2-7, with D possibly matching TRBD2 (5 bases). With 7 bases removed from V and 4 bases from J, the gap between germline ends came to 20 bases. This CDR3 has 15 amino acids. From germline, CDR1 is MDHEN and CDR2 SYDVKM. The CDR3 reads CASILGGGGGYEQYF. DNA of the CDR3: TGTGCCAGCATCCTCGGAGGCGGAGGCGGTTACGAGCAGTACTTC.

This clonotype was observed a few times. CDR3 sequence reads: CATSGTNSDTQYF. The DNA for the CDR3 is TGTGCCACCTCCGGGACTAATTCTGATACGCAGTATTTT. The rearrangement joins TRBV24-1 to TRBJ2-3; 7 nucleotides agree with TRBD2. The V and J ends lost 9 bases and 6 bases, in that order; junction bases with no gene match: 8. Germline CDR1 reads KGHDR; CDR2 reads SFDVKD. The CDR3 spans 13 residues.

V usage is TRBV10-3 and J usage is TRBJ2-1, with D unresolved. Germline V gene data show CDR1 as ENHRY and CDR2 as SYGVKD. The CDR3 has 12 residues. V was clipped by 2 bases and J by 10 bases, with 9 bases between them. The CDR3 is CAISEGVQEQFF. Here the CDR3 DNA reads TGTGCCATCAGTGAGGGGGTCCAGGAGCAGTTCTTC.

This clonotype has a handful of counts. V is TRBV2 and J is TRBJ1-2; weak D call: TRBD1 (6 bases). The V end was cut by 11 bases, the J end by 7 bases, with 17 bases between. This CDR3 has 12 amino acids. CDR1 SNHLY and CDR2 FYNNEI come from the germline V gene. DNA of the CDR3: TGTGCCGGTCAAGGGACATTTGCTGGCTACACCTTC. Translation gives CAGQGTFAGYTF.

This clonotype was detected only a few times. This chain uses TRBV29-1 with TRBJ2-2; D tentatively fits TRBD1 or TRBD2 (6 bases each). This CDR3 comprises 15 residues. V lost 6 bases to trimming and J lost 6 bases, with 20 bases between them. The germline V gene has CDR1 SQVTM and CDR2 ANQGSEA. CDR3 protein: CSVRGGGREAGELFF. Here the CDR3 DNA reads TGCAGCGTCCGGGGTGGGGGCAGGGAGGCCGGGGAGCTGTTTTTT.

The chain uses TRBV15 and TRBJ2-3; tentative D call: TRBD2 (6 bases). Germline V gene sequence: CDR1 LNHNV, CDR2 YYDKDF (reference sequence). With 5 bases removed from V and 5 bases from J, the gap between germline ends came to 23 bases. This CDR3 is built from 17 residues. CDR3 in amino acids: CATSPDPMGRMGDTQYF. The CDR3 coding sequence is TGTGCCACCAGCCCGGATCCGATGGGGAGGATGGGAGATACGCAGTATTTT.

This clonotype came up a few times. The CDR3 loop reads CASSPPGTGNGYTF. CDR3 bases: TGCGCCAGCAGCCCGCCGGGGACAGGGAATGGCTACACCTTC. The chain has TRBV5-1 and TRBJ1-2; 9 nucleotides match TRBD1. The CDR3 covers 14 residues. V lost 4 bases to trimming and J lost 6 bases; unmatched junction nucleotides: 7. CDR1 is SGHRS and CDR2 is YFSETQ in the germline V gene. Looking up the rest from reference TRBV5-1 and TRBJ1-2 gives the full variable domain: KAGVTQTPRYLIKTRGQQVTLSCSPISGHRSVSWYQQTPGQGLQFLFEYFSETQRNKGNFPGRFSGRQFSNSRSEMNVSTLELGDSALYLCASSPPGTGNGYTFGSGTRLTVV.

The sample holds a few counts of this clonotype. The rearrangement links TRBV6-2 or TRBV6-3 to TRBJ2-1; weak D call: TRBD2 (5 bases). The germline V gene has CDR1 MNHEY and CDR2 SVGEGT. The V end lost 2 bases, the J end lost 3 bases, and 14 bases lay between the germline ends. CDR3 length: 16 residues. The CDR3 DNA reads TGTGCCAGCAGTTACCACCCAGGCGAGGGCTACAATGAGCAGTTCTTC. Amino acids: CASSYHPGEGYNEQFF.